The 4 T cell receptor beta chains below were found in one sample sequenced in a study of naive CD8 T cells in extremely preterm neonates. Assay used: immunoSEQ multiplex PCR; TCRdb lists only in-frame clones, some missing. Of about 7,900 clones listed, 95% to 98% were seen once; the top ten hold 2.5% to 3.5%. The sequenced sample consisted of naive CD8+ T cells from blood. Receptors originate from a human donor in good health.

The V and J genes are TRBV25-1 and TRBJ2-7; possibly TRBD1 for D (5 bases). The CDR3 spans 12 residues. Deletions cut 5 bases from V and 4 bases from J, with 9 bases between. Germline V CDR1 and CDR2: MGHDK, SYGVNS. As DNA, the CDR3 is TGTGCCAGCAGTTACAGGAAATACGAGCAGTACGTC. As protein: CASSYRKYEQYV.

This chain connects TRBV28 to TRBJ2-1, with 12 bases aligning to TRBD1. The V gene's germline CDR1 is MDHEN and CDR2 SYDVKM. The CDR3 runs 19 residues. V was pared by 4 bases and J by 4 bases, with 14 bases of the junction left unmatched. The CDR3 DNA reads TGTGCCAGCAGTTCACTACTCAATCCGGGACAGGGGGCTTACAATGAGCAGTTCTTC. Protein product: CASSSLLNPGQGAYNEQFF.

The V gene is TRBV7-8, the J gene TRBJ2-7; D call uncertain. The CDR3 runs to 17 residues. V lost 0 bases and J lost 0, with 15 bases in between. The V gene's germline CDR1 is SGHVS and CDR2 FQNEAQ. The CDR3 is CASSLARDNLISYEQYF. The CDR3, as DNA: TGTGCCAGCAGCTTAGCGCGTGACAACTTGATCTCCTACGAGCAGTACTTC.

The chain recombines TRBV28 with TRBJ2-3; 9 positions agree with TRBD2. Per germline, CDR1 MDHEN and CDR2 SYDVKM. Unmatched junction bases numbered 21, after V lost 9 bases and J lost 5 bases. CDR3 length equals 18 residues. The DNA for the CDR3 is TGTGCCAGTGTCGAGGGGGTAGCGGGGGCGAATTGGGGAGATACGCAGTATTTT. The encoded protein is CASVEGVAGANWGDTQYF.